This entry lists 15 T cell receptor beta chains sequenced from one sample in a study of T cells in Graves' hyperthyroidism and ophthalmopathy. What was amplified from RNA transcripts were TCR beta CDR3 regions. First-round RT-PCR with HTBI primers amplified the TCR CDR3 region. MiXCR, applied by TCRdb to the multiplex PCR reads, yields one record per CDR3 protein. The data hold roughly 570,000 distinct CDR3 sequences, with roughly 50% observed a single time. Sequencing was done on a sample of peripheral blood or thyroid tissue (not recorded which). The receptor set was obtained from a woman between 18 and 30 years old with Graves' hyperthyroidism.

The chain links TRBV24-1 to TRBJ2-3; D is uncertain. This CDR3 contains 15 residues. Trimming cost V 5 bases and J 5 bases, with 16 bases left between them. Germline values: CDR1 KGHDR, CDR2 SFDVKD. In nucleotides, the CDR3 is TGTGCCACCAGTGTTTACACAAATCTCGGAGATACGCAGTATTTT. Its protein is CATSVYTNLGDTQYF.

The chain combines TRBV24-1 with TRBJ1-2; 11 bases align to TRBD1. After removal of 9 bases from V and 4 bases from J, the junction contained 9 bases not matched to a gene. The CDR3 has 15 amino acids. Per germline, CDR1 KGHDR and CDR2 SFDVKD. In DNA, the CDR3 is TGTGCCACCCCTCCTAGGACAGGGGGCTTCTATGGCTACACCTTC. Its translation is CATPPRTGGFYGYTF.

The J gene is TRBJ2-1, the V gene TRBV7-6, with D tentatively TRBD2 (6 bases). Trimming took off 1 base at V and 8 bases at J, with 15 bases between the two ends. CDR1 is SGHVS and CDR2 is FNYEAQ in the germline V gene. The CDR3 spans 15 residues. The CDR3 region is CASSLGAGKGYEQFF. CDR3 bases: TGTGCCAGCAGCTTAGGGGCGGGAAAGGGGTATGAGCAGTTCTTC.

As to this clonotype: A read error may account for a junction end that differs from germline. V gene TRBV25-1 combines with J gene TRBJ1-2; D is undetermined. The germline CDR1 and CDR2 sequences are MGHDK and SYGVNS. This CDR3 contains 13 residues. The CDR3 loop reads CASLSDGSNGYAF. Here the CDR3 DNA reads TGTGCCAGCCTTTCCGACGGGTCGAATGGCTACGCCTTC.

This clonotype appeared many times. CDR3: CASSMTSRPDEQYF. The CDR3, as DNA: TGTGCCAGCAGCATGACTAGCCGCCCCGACGAGCAGTACTTC. The chain uses TRBV7-6 and TRBJ2-7; the match to TRBD2 covers 7 bases. The germline V gene has CDR1 SGHVS and CDR2 FNYEAQ. V lost 5 bases, J lost 5 bases, and 9 bases stayed unmatched. This CDR3 comprises 14 residues.

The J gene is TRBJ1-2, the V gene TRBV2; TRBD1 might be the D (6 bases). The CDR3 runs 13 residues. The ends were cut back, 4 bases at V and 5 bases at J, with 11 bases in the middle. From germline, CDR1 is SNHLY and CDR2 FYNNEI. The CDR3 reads CASSVSTGYGYTF. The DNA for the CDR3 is TGTGCCAGCAGTGTCAGCACAGGGTATGGCTACACCTTC. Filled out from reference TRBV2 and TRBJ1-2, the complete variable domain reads EPEVTQTPSHQVTQMGQEVILRCVPISNHLYFYWYRQILGQKVEFLVSFYNNEISEKSEIFDDQFSVERPDGSNFTLKIRSTKLEDSAMYFCASSVSTGYGYTFGSGTRLTVV.

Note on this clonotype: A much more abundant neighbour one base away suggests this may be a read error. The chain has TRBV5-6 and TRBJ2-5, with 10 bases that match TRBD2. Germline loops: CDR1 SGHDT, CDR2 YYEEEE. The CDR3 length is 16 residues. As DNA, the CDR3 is TGTCCCAGCAGCTTGGCCTTAGCGGGAGGAGGAGAGACCCAGTACTTC. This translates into CPSSLALAGGGETQYF.

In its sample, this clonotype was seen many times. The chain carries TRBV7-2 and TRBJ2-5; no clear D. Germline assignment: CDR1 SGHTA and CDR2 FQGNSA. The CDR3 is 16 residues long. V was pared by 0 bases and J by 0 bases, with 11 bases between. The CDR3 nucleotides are TGTGCCAGCAGCTTAGCAGCAACCTGGTACCAAGAGACCCAGTACTTC. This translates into CASSLAATWYQETQYF.

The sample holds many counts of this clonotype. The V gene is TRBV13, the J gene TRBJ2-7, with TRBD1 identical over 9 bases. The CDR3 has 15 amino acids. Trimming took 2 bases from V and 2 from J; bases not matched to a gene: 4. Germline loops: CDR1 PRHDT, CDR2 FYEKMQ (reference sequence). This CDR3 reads CASSLRTGDPYEQYF. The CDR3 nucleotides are TGTGCCAGCAGCTTAAGGACAGGGGACCCCTACGAGCAGTACTTC.

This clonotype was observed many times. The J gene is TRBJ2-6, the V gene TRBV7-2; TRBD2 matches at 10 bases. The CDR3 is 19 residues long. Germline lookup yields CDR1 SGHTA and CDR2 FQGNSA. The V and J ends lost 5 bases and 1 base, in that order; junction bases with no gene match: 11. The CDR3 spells CASSPVSGRQHSGANVLTF. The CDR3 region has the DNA TGTGCCAGCAGCCCGGTTAGCGGGAGGCAACATTCTGGGGCCAACGTCCTGACTTTC.

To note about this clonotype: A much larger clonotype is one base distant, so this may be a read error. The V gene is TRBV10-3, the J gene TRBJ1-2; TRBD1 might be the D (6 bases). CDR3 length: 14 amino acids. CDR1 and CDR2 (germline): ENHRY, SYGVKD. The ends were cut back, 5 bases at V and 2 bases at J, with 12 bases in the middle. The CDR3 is CAISKTGLNYGYTF. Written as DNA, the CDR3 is TGTGCCATCAGTAAGACAGGACTCAACTATGGCTACACCTTC.

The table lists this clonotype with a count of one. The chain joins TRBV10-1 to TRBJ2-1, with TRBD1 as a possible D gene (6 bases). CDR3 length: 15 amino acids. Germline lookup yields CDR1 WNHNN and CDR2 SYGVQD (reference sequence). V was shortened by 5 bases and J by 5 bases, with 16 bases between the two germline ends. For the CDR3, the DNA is TGCGCCAGCAGTTCAGTGGGGGCCCTCGACAATGAGCAGTTCTTC. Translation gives CASSSVGALDNEQFF.

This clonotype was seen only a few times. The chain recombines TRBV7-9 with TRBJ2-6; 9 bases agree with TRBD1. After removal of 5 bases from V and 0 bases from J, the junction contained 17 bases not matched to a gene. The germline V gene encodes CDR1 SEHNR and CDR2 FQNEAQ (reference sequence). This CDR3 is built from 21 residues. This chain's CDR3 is CASSHSPGTGLGLSGANVLTF. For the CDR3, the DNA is TGTGCCAGCAGCCACAGTCCCGGGACAGGGTTGGGGCTCTCTGGGGCCAACGTCCTGACTTTC. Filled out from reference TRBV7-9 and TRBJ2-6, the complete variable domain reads DTGVSQNPRHKITKRGQNVTFRCDPISEHNRLYWYRQTLGQGPEFLTYFQNEAQLEKSRLLSDRFSAERPKGSFSTLEIQRTEQGDSAMYLCASSHSPGTGLGLSGANVLTFGAGSRLTVL.

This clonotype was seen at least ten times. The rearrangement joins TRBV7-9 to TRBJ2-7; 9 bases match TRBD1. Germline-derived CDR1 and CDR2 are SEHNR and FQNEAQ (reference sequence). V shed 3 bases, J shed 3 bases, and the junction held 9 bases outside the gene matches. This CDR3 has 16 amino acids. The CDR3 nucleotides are TGTGCCAGCAGCTTTCGAGTCTCGGGACAGGGCTACGAGCAGTACTTC. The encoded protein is CASSFRVSGQGYEQYF.

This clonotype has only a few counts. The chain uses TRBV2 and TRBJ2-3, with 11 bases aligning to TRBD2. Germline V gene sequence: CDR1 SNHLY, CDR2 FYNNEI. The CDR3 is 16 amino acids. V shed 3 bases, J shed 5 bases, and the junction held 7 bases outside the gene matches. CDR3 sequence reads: CASSDGSGRAGDTQYF. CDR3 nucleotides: TGTGCCAGCAGTGATGGTAGCGGGAGGGCGGGAGATACGCAGTATTTT.